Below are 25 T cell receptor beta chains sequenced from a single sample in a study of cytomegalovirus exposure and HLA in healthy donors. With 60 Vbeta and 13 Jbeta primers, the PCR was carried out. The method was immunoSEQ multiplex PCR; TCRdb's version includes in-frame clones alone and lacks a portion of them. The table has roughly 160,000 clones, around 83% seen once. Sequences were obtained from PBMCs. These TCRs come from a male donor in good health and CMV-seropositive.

CDR3 residues: CASSDPGLSIYEQYF. The DNA of the CDR3 is TGTGCCAGTAGTGACCCGGGACTATCCATCTACGAGCAGTACTTC. This rearrangement joins TRBV19 to TRBJ2-7; 7 bases match TRBD2. V shed 5 bases, J shed 3 bases, and the junction held 10 bases outside the gene matches. The CDR3 runs to 15 residues. The germline CDR1 and CDR2 sequences are LNHDA and SQIVND (reference sequence).

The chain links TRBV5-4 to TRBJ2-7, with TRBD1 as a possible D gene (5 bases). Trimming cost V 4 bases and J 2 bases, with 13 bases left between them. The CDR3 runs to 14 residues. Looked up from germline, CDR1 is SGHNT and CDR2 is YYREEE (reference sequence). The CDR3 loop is CASSHRTGTYEQYF. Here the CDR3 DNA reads TGTGCCAGCAGCCACAGGACCGGCACCTACGAGCAGTACTTC.

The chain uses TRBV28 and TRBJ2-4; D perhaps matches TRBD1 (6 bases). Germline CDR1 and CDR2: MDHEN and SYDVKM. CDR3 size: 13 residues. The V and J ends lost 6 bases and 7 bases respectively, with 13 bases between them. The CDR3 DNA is TGTGCCAGCAGCAGGGGTAGGGAGAACATTCAGTACTTC. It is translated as CASSRGRENIQYF. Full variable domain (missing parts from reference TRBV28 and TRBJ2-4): DVKVTQSSRYLVKRTGEKVFLECVQDMDHENMFWYRQDPGLGLRLIYFSYDVKMKEKGDIPEGYSVSREKKERFSLILESASTNQTSMYLCASSRGRENIQYFGAGTRLSVL.

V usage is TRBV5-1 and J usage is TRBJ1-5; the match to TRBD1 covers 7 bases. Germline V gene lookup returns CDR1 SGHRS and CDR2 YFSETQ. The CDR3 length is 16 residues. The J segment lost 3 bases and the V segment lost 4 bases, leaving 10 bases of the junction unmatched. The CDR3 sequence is CASSPGGTVSNQPQHF. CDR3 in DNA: TGCGCCAGCAGCCCTGGGGGGACAGTTTCCAATCAGCCCCAGCATTTT. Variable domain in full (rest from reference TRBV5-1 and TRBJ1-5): KAGVTQTPRYLIKTRGQQVTLSCSPISGHRSVSWYQQTPGQGLQFLFEYFSETQRNKGNFPGRFSGRQFSNSRSEMNVSTLELGDSALYLCASSPGGTVSNQPQHFGDGTRLSIL.

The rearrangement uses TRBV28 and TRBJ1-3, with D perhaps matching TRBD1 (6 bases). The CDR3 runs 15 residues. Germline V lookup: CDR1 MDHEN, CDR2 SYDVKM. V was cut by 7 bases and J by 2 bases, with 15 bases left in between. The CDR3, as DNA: TGTGCCAGCACCGTGGACAGTGCCGCTGGAAACACCATATATTTT. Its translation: CASTVDSAAGNTIYF.

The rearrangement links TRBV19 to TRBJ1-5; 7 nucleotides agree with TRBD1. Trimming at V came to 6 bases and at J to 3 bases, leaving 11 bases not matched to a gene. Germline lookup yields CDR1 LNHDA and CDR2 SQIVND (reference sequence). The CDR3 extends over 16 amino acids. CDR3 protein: CASRPSTGHNNQPQHF. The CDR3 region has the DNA TGTGCCAGTAGACCCTCGACAGGGCATAACAATCAGCCCCAGCATTTT.

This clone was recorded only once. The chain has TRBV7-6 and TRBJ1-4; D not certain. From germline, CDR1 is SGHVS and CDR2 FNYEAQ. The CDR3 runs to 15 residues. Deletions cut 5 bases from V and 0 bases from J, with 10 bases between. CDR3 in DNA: TGTGCCAGCAGCCTCTCAGTGCCAACTAATGAAAAACTGTTTTTT. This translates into CASSLSVPTNEKLFF.

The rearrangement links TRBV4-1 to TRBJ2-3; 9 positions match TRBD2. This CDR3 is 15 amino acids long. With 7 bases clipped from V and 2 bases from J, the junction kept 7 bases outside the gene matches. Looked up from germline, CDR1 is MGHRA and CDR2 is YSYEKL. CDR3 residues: CASTLLAGYTDTQYF. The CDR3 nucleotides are TGCGCCAGCACCTTACTAGCGGGCTACACAGATACGCAGTATTTT.

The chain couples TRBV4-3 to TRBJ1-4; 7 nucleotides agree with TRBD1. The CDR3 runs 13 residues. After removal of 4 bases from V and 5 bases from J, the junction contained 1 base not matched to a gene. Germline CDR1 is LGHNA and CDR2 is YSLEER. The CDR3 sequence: CASSLQGNEKLFF. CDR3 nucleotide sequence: TGCGCCAGCAGCCTACAGGGGAATGAAAAACTGTTTTTT.

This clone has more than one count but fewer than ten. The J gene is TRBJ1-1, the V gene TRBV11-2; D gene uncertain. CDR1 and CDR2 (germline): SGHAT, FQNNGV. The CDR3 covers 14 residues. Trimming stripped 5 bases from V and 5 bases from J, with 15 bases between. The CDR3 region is CASSPPVTWTEAFF. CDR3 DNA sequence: TGTGCCAGCAGCCCGCCTGTAACATGGACTGAAGCTTTCTTT. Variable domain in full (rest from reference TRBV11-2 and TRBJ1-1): EAGVAQSPRYKIIEKRQSVAFWCNPISGHATLYWYQQILGQGPKLLIQFQNNGVVDDSQLPKDRFSAERLKGVDSTLKIQPAKLEDSAVYLCASSPPVTWTEAFFGQGTRLTVV.

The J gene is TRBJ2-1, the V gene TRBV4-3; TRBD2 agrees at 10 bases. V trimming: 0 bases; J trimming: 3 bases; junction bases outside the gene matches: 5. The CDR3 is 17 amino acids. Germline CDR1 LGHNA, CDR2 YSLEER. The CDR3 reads CASSQDLSGGYYNEQFF. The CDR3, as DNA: TGCGCCAGCAGCCAAGATCTTAGCGGGGGGTACTACAATGAGCAGTTCTTC.

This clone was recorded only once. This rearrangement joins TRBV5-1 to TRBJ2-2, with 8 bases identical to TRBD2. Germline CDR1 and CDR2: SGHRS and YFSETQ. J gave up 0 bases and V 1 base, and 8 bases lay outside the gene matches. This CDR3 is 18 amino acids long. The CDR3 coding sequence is TGCGCCAGCAGCTTGACTTCCGCGGGAGGATCGAACACCGGGGAGCTGTTTTTT. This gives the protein CASSLTSAGGSNTGELFF. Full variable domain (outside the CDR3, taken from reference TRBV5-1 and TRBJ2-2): KAGVTQTPRYLIKTRGQQVTLSCSPISGHRSVSWYQQTPGQGLQFLFEYFSETQRNKGNFPGRFSGRQFSNSRSEMNVSTLELGDSALYLCASSLTSAGGSNTGELFFGEGSRLTVL.

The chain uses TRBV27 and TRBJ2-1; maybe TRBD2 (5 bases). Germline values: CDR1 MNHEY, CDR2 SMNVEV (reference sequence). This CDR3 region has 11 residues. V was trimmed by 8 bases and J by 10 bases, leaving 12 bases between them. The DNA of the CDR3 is TGTGCCAGCGCTGGACTTGGCGAGCAGTTCTTC. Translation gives CASAGLGEQFF.

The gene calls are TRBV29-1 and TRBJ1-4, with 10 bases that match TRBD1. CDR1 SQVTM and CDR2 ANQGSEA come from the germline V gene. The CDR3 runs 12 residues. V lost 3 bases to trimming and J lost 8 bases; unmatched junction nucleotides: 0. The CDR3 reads CSVEDRGEKLFF. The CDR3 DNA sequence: TGCAGCGTTGAGGACAGGGGGGAAAAACTGTTTTTT.

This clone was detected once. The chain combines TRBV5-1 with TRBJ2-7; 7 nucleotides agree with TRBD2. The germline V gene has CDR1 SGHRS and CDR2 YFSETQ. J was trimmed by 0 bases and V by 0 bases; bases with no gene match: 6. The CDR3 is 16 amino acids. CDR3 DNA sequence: TGCGCCAGCAGCTTGGCCCCTAGCGGAAGCTCCTACGAGCAGTACTTC. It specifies CASSLAPSGSSYEQYF.

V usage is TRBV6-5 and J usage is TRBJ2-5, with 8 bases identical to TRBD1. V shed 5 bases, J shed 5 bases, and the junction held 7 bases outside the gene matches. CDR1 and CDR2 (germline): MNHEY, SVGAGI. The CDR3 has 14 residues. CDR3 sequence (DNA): TGTGCCAGCAGTCCTCAGGGGGCCTGGGAGACCCAGTACTTC. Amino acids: CASSPQGAWETQYF.

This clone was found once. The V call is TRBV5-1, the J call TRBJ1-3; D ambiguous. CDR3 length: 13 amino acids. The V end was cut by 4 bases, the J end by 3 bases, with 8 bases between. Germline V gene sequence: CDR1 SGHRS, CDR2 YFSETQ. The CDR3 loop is CASSSPGGNTIYF. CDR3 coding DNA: TGCGCCAGCAGCAGCCCCGGTGGAAACACCATATATTTT. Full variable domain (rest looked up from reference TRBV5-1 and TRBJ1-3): KAGVTQTPRYLIKTRGQQVTLSCSPISGHRSVSWYQQTPGQGLQFLFEYFSETQRNKGNFPGRFSGRQFSNSRSEMNVSTLELGDSALYLCASSSPGGNTIYFGEGSWLTVV.

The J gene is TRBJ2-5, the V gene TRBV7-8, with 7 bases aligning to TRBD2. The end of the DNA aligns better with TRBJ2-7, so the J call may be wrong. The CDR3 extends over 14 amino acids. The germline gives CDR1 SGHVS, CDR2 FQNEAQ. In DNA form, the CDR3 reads TGTGCCAGCAGCTTAGCGAAGGCTAGCGGCGAGCAGTACTTC. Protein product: CASSLAKASGEQYF.

CDR3 bases: TGCGCCAGCAGCCAGCAACAGGGTTCCGGGGAGCTGTTTTTT. Amino acid sequence: CASSQQQGSGELFF. The chain combines TRBV5-1 with TRBJ2-2; a possible D gene is TRBD1 (6 bases). Germline loops: CDR1 SGHRS, CDR2 YFSETQ. The CDR3 has 14 residues. V gave up 4 bases and J gave up 6 bases, with 13 bases separating them.

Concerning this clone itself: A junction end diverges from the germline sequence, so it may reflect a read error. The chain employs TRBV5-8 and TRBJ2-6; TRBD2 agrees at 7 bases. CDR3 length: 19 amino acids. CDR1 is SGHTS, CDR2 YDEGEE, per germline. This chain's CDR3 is CASSFLWGGDSSGANGLTF. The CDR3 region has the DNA TGTGCCAGCAGCTTCCTCTGGGGAGGGGATAGCTCTGGGGCCAACGGCCTGACTTTC.

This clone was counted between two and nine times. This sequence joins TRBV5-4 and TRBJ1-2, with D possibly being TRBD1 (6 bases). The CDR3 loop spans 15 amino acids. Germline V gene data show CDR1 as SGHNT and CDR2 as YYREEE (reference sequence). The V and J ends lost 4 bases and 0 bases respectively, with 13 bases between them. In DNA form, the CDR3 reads TGTGCCAGCAGCCAAGACAGGACCCCTAACTATGGCTACACCTTC. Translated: CASSQDRTPNYGYTF.

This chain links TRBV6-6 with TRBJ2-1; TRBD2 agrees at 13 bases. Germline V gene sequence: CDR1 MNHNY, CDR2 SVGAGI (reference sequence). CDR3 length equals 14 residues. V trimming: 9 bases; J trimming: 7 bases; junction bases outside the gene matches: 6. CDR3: CASSGLAGANEQFF. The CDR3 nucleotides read TGTGCCAGTAGTGGACTAGCGGGAGCGAATGAGCAGTTCTTC.

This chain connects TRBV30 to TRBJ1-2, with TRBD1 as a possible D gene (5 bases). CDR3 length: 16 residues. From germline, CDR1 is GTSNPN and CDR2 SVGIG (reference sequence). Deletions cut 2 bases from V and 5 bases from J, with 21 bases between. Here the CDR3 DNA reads TGTGCCTGGAGTCCAGGCGGGGGAGGCTCTCGGTATGGCTACACCTTC. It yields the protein CAWSPGGGGSRYGYTF.

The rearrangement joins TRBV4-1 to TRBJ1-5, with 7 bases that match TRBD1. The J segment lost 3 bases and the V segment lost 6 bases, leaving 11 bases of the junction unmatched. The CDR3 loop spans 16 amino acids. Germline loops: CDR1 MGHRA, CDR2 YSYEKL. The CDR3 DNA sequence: TGCGCCAGCAGACAGGGGTTGGCAGAACTCAATCAGCCCCAGCATTTT. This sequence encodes CASRQGLAELNQPQHF.

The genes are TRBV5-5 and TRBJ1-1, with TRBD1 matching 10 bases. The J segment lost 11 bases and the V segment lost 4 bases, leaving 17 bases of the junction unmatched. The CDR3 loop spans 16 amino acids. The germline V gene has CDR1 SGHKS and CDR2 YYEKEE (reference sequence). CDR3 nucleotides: TGTGCCAGCAGCCAGCAAACGACAGGGGGCCAGGTTTGGGCTTTCTTT. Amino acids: CASSQQTTGGQVWAFF.